This paragraph reports one T cell receptor (beta chain). Its antigen remains unidentified. Trimming took 0 bases from V and 3 from J, leaving 9 bases between them. This CDR3 is 15 amino acids long. CDR1 is MNHEY, CDR2 SVGAGI, per germline. These data are taken from a study of cytomegalovirus exposure and HLA in healthy donors. Study findings and constraints: Cytomegalovirus association was assigned to over 150 TCR beta chains. Some segments of the V type, notably TRBV6-2 and TRBV6-3, were excluded as indistinguishable. TCR sequences were mostly rare, though some public TCRs occurred in many donors.

13 Jbeta primers and 60 Vbeta primers were used for the PCR. Sequenced by immunoSEQ multiplex PCR; TCRdb stores in-frame clones only, minus some. This sample has 200,000 to 300,000 clones, with roughly four fifths found just once. The J gene is TRBJ1-5, the V gene TRBV6-5; D remains ambiguous. Sequencing was carried out using PBMCs. The clonotype originates from a woman aged 55-69 years in good health and CMV-seropositive. The CDR3 sequence: CASSYSNGANQPQHF. In DNA form, the CDR3 reads TGTGCCAGCAGTTACTCGAACGGTGCCAATCAGCCCCAGCATTTT.